The rows below give T cell receptor beta chains drawn from one sample of a study of blood T cells in healthy people across ages. MiXCR was run by TCRdb on the 5' RACE reads, yielding one entry per CDR3 protein. The sample records fewer than 2 million distinct CDR3 sequences, about two fifths being singletons. The specimen was blood. The source is a human donor in good health. The CDR3 runs from the conserved cysteine through the conserved F or W.

V	length	CDR3
TRBV29-1	11	CSSQGPNEQFF
TRBV11-2	21	CASSLGTLAGGARGNTDTQYF
TRBV20-1	11	CSALLSYEQYF
TRBV28	14	CASSSHRGGDTQYF
TRBV29-1	11	CSVGRTGKAFF
TRBV29-1	14	CSVDLYLHTDTQYF
TRBV4-3	14	CASSQWTGSQPQHF
TRBV20-1	15	CSIGGLAGLTDTQYF
TRBV28	14	CASKRTGVSYEQYF
TRBV20-1	16	CSARAASSGSYNEQFF
TRBV14	15	CASSLGVRANYGYTF
TRBV29-1	15	CSVRAGTASTDTQYF
TRBV29-1	13	CSVERGGGTEAFF
TRBV7-9	14	CASGLVLVSYGYTF
TRBV7-2	13	CASSFSGGDLEFF
TRBV12-3/TRBV12-4	14	CAGSLYRRSEKLFF
TRBV29-1	12	CSVEAEFYGYTF